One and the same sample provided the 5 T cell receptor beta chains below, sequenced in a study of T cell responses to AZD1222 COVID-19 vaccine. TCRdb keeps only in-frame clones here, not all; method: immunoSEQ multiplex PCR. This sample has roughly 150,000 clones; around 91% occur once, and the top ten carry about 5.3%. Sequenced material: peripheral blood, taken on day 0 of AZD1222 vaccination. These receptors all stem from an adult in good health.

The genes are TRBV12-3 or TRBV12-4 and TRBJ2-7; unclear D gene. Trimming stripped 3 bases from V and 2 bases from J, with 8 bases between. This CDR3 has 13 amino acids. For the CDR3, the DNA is TGTGCCAGCAGTTTTGCGGATACCTACGAGCAGTACTTC. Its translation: CASSFADTYEQYF.

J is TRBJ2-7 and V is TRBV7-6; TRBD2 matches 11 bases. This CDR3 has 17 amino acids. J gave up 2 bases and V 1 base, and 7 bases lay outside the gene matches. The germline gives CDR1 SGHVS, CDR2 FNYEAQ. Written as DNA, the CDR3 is TGTGCCAGCAGCTTAGTAGTAGGGACTAGCGGCCCCTACGAGCAGTACTTC. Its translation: CASSLVVGTSGPYEQYF.

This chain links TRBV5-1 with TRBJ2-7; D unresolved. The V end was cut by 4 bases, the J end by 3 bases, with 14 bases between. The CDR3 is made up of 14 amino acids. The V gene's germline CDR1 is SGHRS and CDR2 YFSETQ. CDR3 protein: CASSRSGSVYEQYF. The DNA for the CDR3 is TGCGCCAGCAGCCGTTCCGGGTCAGTCTACGAGCAGTACTTC.

The CDR3 region is CASSPRRRNTEAFF. The CDR3 DNA is TGTGCCAGCAGCCCAAGGAGGAGGAACACTGAAGCTTTCTTT. This chain joins TRBV11-2 and TRBJ1-1; D is unresolved. Germline assignment: CDR1 SGHAT and CDR2 FQNNGV. The CDR3 spans 14 residues. V lost 5 bases and J 1 base, leaving 11 bases between the germline ends.

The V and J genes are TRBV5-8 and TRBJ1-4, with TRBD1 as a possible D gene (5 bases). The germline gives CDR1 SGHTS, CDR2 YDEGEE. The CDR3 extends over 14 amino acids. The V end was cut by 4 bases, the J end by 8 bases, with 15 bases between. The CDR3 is CASSRDPYGEKLFF. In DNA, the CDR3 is TGTGCCAGCAGCCGGGACCCATACGGAGAAAAACTGTTTTTT.